These T cell receptor beta chains were read from a single sample in a study of OX40 agonist ivuxolimab in advanced cancers. Libraries were prepared by immunoSEQ multiplex PCR; TCRdb keeps only in-frame clonotypes and omits some of them. This repertoire shows 100,000 to 150,000 clones, approximately 90% found once; its top ten account for around 0.84%. This material consisted of CD4+ or CD8+ T cells sorted from blood, taken in a trial of the OX40 agonist ivuxolimab. These receptor sequences come from an adult with an advanced solid tumor such as melanoma, head and neck, liver or kidney cancer. Each CDR3 is given with its conserved first and last residue. The D gene is left open where the match is weak. Expanded clones are given a class, and other clones once, few, many or no size at all.

v_call	cdr3_length	d_call	j_call	clone_size	cdr3_nt	cdr3_aa
TRBV4-2	17	NA	TRBJ1-5	NA	TGTGCCAGCAGCCAAAACGGGGGGGCCCGGGGCAATCAGCCCCAGCATTTT	CASSQNGGARGNQPQHF
TRBV28	13	NA	TRBJ1-1	NA	TGTGCCAGCTTAACAGGATTGAACACTGAAGCTTTCTTT	CASLTGLNTEAFF
TRBV5-1	16	NA	TRBJ1-3	NA	TGCGCCAGCAGCCCGGGCCACGAGGGTACTGGAAACACCATATATTTT	CASSPGHEGTGNTIYF
TRBV27	15	NA	TRBJ1-2	NA	TGTGCCAGCAGTTTTGGGGGACAAGGGGGGGATGGCTACACCTTC	CASSFGGQGGDGYTF
TRBV10-2	16	TRBD1	TRBJ2-1	NA	TGCGCCAGCAGGGGAGCGACAGGGGGCGCGTGGAATGAGCAGTTCTTC	CASRGATGGAWNEQFF
TRBV4-3	17	NA	TRBJ2-6	NA	TGCGCCAGCAGCCAAGATAAGTTGGAGTCTGGGGCCAACGTCCTGACTTTC	CASSQDKLESGANVLTF
TRBV10-3	15	TRBD2	TRBJ2-5	NA	TGTGCCATCAGTGACCCGCGGGAGGGCCAAGAGACCCAGTACTTC	CAISDPREGQETQYF
TRBV6-5	14	NA	TRBJ1-2	few	TGTGCCAGCAGTACGGGACCGAAGCCCTATGGCTACACCTTC	CASSTGPKPYGYTF
TRBV7-2	15	TRBD1	TRBJ1-5	few	TGTGCCAGCAGCTTATGGACAGGGGAAAGTCAGCCCCAGCATTTT	CASSLWTGESQPQHF
TRBV4-3	15	NA	TRBJ2-3	once	TGCGCCAGCAGCCCCCCAATAGTTAGCACAGATACGCAGTATTTT	CASSPPIVSTDTQYF
TRBV19	16	NA	TRBJ1-1	NA	TGTGCCAGTAGTGTCACCCCCGCCCGGATGAACACTGAAGCTTTCTTT	CASSVTPARMNTEAFF
TRBV7-3	17	TRBD2	TRBJ2-3	few	TGTGCCAGCAGCCCTCAATCTAGCGGGAGAGATACAGATACGCAGTATTTT	CASSPQSSGRDTDTQYF
TRBV18	13	TRBD1	TRBJ1-2	NA	TGTGCCAGCTCATCGACAGGGTTCTATGGCTACACCTTC	CASSSTGFYGYTF
TRBV30	14	NA	TRBJ1-1	NA	TGTGCCTGGAGACTAACTAGGGTGAACACTGAAGCTTTCTTT	CAWRLTRVNTEAFF
TRBV5-6	12	NA	TRBJ1-3	NA	TGTGCCAGCAGCTTGTACGGAAACACCATATATTTT	CASSLYGNTIYF
TRBV30	14	NA	TRBJ2-7	NA	TGTGCCTGGAGTAAAGGGGGTGGCCTACGGGAGCAGTACTTC	CAWSKGGGLREQYF
TRBV9	16	NA	TRBJ2-3	NA	TGTGCCAGCAGCGTAGGTAGTTTCCAGAGCACAGATACGCAGTATTTT	CASSVGSFQSTDTQYF
TRBV10-1	12	NA	TRBJ1-2	few	TGCGCCAGCAGTCGACAGGACTATGGCTACACCTTC	CASSRQDYGYTF
TRBV27	13	TRBD1	TRBJ2-2	NA	TGTGCCAGCAGTCTACAGGGGTCCGGGGAGCTGTTTTTT	CASSLQGSGELFF
TRBV27	17	TRBD2	TRBJ2-7	NA	TGTGCCAGCAGCCCCACTAGCGGGACGTCGTATGGCTACGAGCAGTACTTC	CASSPTSGTSYGYEQYF
TRBV13	14	NA	TRBJ1-4	NA	TGTGCCAGCTCACGGGGGCGCCCGATAGAAAAACTGTTTTTT	CASSRGRPIEKLFF
TRBV19	13	NA	TRBJ1-4	NA	TGTGCCAGTAGTATAGGCCCGAATGAAAAACTGTTTTTT	CASSIGPNEKLFF
TRBV9	16	TRBD1	TRBJ2-7	NA	TGTGCCAGCAGCTCGGGACAGGGGAGAATCCTTGACGAGCAGTACTTC	CASSSGQGRILDEQYF
TRBV6-5	13	TRBD1	TRBJ1-1	NA	TGTGCCAGCAAACAGACAGGGCAAACTGAAGCTTTCTTT	CASKQTGQTEAFF
TRBV6-6	15	TRBD2	TRBJ2-1	NA	TGTGCCAGTATCACACGGGAGGGTTACTACAATGAGCAGTTCTTC	CASITREGYYNEQFF
TRBV9	14	NA	TRBJ2-3	once	TGTGCCAGCAGCGCGGGCGAGGGTCAAGATACGCAGTATTTT	CASSAGEGQDTQYF
TRBV28	13	NA	TRBJ2-7	once	TGTGCCAGCAGTTTGGGGTCTGCCTACGAGCAGTACTTC	CASSLGSAYEQYF
TRBV5-6	18	NA	TRBJ2-6	NA	TGTGCCAGCAGCCTTGTCGCCCCCCCGGGCTCTGGGGCCAACGTCCTGACTTTC	CASSLVAPPGSGANVLTF
TRBV5-5	14	TRBD1	TRBJ1-4	NA	TGTGCCAGCAGCTTAGGGACAGGGGGTGAAAAACTGTTTTTT	CASSLGTGGEKLFF
TRBV5-6	15	NA	TRBJ1-6	NA	TGTGCCAGCAGCTCGGCTTTCGTATCGAATTCACCCCTCCACTTT	CASSSAFVSNSPLHF
TRBV9	15	NA	TRBJ1-3	NA	TGTGCCAGCAGCGTAGGGACAGACTCTGGAAACACCATATATTTT	CASSVGTDSGNTIYF
TRBV28	13	NA	TRBJ2-7	NA	TGTGCCAGCAGTCCACCCCCTATCTACGAGCAGTACTTC	CASSPPPIYEQYF
TRBV9	15	TRBD2	TRBJ2-3	once	TGTGCCAGCAGCGTAATTAGCGGGAGAGTAGATACGCAGTATTTT	CASSVISGRVDTQYF
TRBV2	16	TRBD1	TRBJ1-4	once	TGTGCCAGCAGCGGACAGGGGCAAGCAACTAATGAAAAACTGTTTTTT	CASSGQGQATNEKLFF
TRBV20-1	11	NA	TRBJ2-3	NA	TGCAGTGCTAGGCTCACAGATACGCAGTATTTT	CSARLTDTQYF
TRBV28	13	NA	TRBJ1-1	once	TGTGCCAGCAGTTACAGGAGGAACACTGAAGCTTTCTTT	CASSYRRNTEAFF
TRBV15	15	NA	TRBJ2-7	NA	TGTGCCACCAGCAGCCGCACAGGGCTAGACTACGAGCAGTACTTC	CATSSRTGLDYEQYF
TRBV18	14	TRBD1	TRBJ1-5	few	TGTGCCAGCTCCGGGACAGGGGAAGGACAGCCCCAGCATTTT	CASSGTGEGQPQHF
TRBV5-1	11	NA	TRBJ1-1	NA	TGCGCCAGCCGGATGAACACTGAAGCTTTCTTT	CASRMNTEAFF
TRBV7-9	14	NA	TRBJ1-1	NA	TGTGCCAGCAGCCACCCGGACGGGAACACTGAAGCTTTCTTT	CASSHPDGNTEAFF